The rows below give T cell receptor beta chains drawn from one sample of a study of identical twins. MiXCR, applied by TCRdb to the 5' RACE reads, yields one record per CDR3 protein. The sample has 1.5 million to 2 million distinct CDR3 sequences, about 30% seen once. The sample was cord blood. These receptors came from a newborn girl in good health. Both conserved end residues are part of each CDR3. Each record gives: V gene, clone size, J gene, D gene, CDR3 protein, CDR3 DNA. D genes are given only for firm matches. Clone size is not always given. Where it is, it says once, few, many or a class for expanded clones.

v_gene: TRBV6-5; abundance: few; j_gene: TRBJ1-1; d_gene: -; CDR3aa: CASSRGQYAFF; CDR3nt: TGTGCCAGCAGCCGCGGACAATATGCTTTCTTT
v_gene: TRBV3-1; abundance: few; j_gene: TRBJ2-4; d_gene: TRBD2; CDR3aa: CASSLRIAGGGDIQYF; CDR3nt: TGTGCCAGCAGCCTACGGATAGCGGGAGGGGGGGACATTCAGTACTTC
v_gene: TRBV3-1; abundance: many; j_gene: TRBJ2-5; d_gene: TRBD1; CDR3aa: CASSQVLGGKTQYF; CDR3nt: TGTGCCAGCAGCCAAGTACTAGGGGGCAAGACCCAGTACTTC
v_gene: TRBV4-2; abundance: -; j_gene: TRBJ2-7; d_gene: TRBD2; CDR3aa: CASSQVGAGYNEQYF; CDR3nt: TGTGCCAGCAGCCAAGTGGGAGCGGGGTACAATGAGCAGTACTTC
v_gene: TRBV25-1; abundance: -; j_gene: TRBJ2-1; d_gene: TRBD2; CDR3aa: CASLGLAVYNEQFF; CDR3nt: TGTGCCAGCTTGGGACTAGCGGTTTACAATGAGCAGTTCTTC
v_gene: TRBV5-6; abundance: few; j_gene: TRBJ2-7; d_gene: -; CDR3aa: CASNQLAYEQYF; CDR3nt: TGTGCCAGCAACCAACTAGCCTACGAGCAGTACTTC
v_gene: TRBV3-1; abundance: -; j_gene: TRBJ2-7; d_gene: TRBD2; CDR3aa: CASSQDGTSGYYEQYF; CDR3nt: TGTGCCAGCAGCCAAGATGGAACTAGCGGGTATTACGAGCAGTACTTC
v_gene: TRBV5-1; abundance: -; j_gene: TRBJ1-2; d_gene: -; CDR3aa: CASSLVERIYGYTF; CDR3nt: TGCGCCAGCAGCTTGGTCGAACGGATCTATGGCTACACCTTC
v_gene: TRBV20-1; abundance: -; j_gene: TRBJ2-7; d_gene: TRBD2; CDR3aa: CSASWRERYYEQYF; CDR3nt: TGCAGTGCTAGTTGGCGGGAGCGCTACTACGAGCAGTACTTC
v_gene: TRBV20-1; abundance: few; j_gene: TRBJ2-3; d_gene: TRBD2; CDR3aa: CSARLAGGLLTDTQYF; CDR3nt: TGCAGTGCTAGGCTAGCGGGAGGCCTACTCACAGATACGCAGTATTTT
v_gene: TRBV11-2; abundance: few; j_gene: TRBJ2-7; d_gene: TRBD2; CDR3aa: CASSHDKGLAGDLSTYEQYF; CDR3nt: TGTGCCAGCAGCCACGATAAGGGCCTAGCGGGGGACCTTTCAACCTACGAGCAGTACTTC
v_gene: TRBV6-6; abundance: -; j_gene: TRBJ2-3; d_gene: -; CDR3aa: CASSYGWDTQYF; CDR3nt: TGTGCCAGCAGTTACGGGTGGGATACGCAGTATTTT
v_gene: TRBV20-1; abundance: -; j_gene: TRBJ1-4; d_gene: TRBD1; CDR3aa: CSATDRGREKLFF; CDR3nt: TGCAGTGCTACGGACAGGGGAAGGGAAAAACTGTTTTTT
v_gene: TRBV20-1; abundance: -; j_gene: TRBJ2-1; d_gene: -; CDR3aa: CSAQAGSYNEQFF; CDR3nt: TGCAGTGCACAAGCGGGCTCCTACAATGAGCAGTTCTTC
v_gene: TRBV5-1; abundance: few; j_gene: TRBJ1-2; d_gene: -; CDR3aa: CASSLVAGAGYGYTF; CDR3nt: TGCGCCAGCAGCTTGGTGGCGGGTGCGGGCTATGGCTACACCTTC
v_gene: TRBV5-4; abundance: -; j_gene: TRBJ2-5; d_gene: TRBD2; CDR3aa: CASSSMEAGARPETQYF; CDR3nt: TGTGCCAGCAGCTCGATGGAGGCGGGAGCCAGACCGGAGACCCAGTACTTC
v_gene: TRBV12-3/TRBV12-4; abundance: few; j_gene: TRBJ1-5; d_gene: -; CDR3aa: CASSFVDGYSNQPQHF; CDR3nt: TGTGCCAGCAGTTTCGTCGACGGATATAGCAATCAGCCCCAGCATTTT